This T cell receptor (beta chain) was obtained from a study of cytomegalovirus exposure and HLA in healthy donors. The CDR3 has 13 amino acids. The germline V gene has CDR1 SNHLY and CDR2 FYNNEI. Trimming removed 3 bases from V and 10 bases from J, with 13 bases in between. This clone has only one observation. Its antigen is unknown. Findings of the study overall: The listing of roughly 160 TCR beta chains classed them as cytomegalovirus-associated. As was reported, the classifier diagnosed cytomegalovirus status with high specificity and sensitivity. In vitro, three CMV-associated chains proved specific for CMV antigens. One later analysis, an examination of the 120 or so validation repertoires, found that first-cohort TCR clusters tended to co-occur in them.

The data were produced by immunoSEQ multiplex PCR, yet TCRdb's version contains in-frame clones alone and is incomplete. This sample has about 150,000 clones; just over 85% occur once, and the top ten carry roughly 2.1%. Material for sequencing was PBMCs. The source is a human donor in good health. The gene calls are TRBV2 and TRBJ2-1, with D unresolved. The chain's CDR3 is CASSDPLVFEQFF. The CDR3 DNA sequence: TGTGCCAGCAGTGATCCCCTAGTCTTCGAGCAGTTCTTC.